This is a list of T cell receptor beta chains from one sample in a study of cytomegalovirus exposure and HLA in healthy donors. TCRdb's table, derived via immunoSEQ multiplex PCR, lists solely in-frame clones and lacks some. The sample includes fewer than 200,000 clones, more than 75% of them seen just once. The source material was PBMCs. The receptors were sampled from a man aged 18 to 30 in good health and CMV-seropositive. CDR3s include the opening cysteine and the closing phenylalanine or tryptophan. The D gene is left open where the match is weak. Clone sizes are given selectively: once, few, many, or a class where the clone is expanded.

TRBD1 few TRBJ1-4 16 TRBV4-2 TGTGCCAGCAGCCAAGACCCGGACAGGGGAGGTGAAAAACTGTTTTTT CASSQDPDRGGEKLFF
TRBD1 NA TRBJ2-7 13 TRBV14 TGTGCCAGCAGCCCGACAGGGGGCTACGAGCAGTACTTC CASSPTGGYEQYF
NA NA TRBJ2-7 20 TRBV28 TGTGCCAGCAGGAGGGATCCGGGAAGGAACTTTTTATTAAGCTCCTACGAGCAGTACTTC CASRRDPGRNFLLSSYEQYF
TRBD1 NA TRBJ2-3 14 TRBV4-3 TGCGCCAGCAGCCAGGGACAGGACACAGATACGCAGTATTTT CASSQGQDTDTQYF
TRBD2 NA TRBJ2-1 13 TRBV7-2 TGTGCCAGCAGCCAGCGGGGGGGCCTTGAGCAGTTCTTC CASSQRGGLEQFF
NA NA TRBJ2-3 16 TRBV27 TGTGCCAGCATCATAGGGACTTCCACTAGCACAGATACGCAGTATTTT CASIIGTSTSTDTQYF
NA NA TRBJ2-2 13 TRBV29-1 TGCAGCGTTGAGAGGGGGACCTCGGGGGAGCTGTTTTTT CSVERGTSGELFF
NA NA TRBJ2-1 15 TRBV7-7 TGTGCTAGCAGCCCTAGGACCGGGGACTACAATGAGCAGTTCTTC CASSPRTGDYNEQFF
NA NA TRBJ1-2 13 TRBV28 TGTGCCAGCACTGTAACAGGGACCTATGGCTACACCTTC CASTVTGTYGYTF
NA NA TRBJ1-6 14 TRBV30 TGTGCCTGGAGTGTAGGCCAGGCGCAATCACCCCTCCACTTT CAWSVGQAQSPLHF
NA NA TRBJ2-7 15 TRBV7-8 TGTGCCAGCAGCTTAGTGTTAGACAGCACCTACGAGCAGTACTTC CASSLVLDSTYEQYF
TRBD2 NA TRBJ2-3 15 TRBV2 TGTGCCGCTAGATTGTCGGGAGGACGCACAGATACGCAGTATTTT CAARLSGGRTDTQYF
NA NA TRBJ1-5 13 TRBV7-2 TGTGCCAGCAGCCAGTCCTTAGCGGAGGCCCAGCATTTT CASSQSLAEAQHF
NA NA TRBJ1-5 12 TRBV19 TGTGCCAGTAGTATAGGGAGCCAGCCCCAGCATTTT CASSIGSQPQHF
NA NA TRBJ1-2 13 TRBV6-6 TGTGCCAGCAGTTCGGGACACGAAAGGGGCTACACCTTC CASSSGHERGYTF
NA once TRBJ2-1 12 TRBV27 TGTGCCAGCAGTACCCCGGGTGATGAGCAGTTCTTC CASSTPGDEQFF
TRBD1 NA TRBJ1-1 13 TRBV7-2 TGTGCCAGCAGCATAGACTGGACAGGGGCGGCTTTCTTT CASSIDWTGAAFF
TRBD2 NA TRBJ2-7 14 TRBV9 TGTGCCAGCAGCCCGGGACTAAACCGCTACGAGCAGTACTTC CASSPGLNRYEQYF
TRBD2 NA TRBJ2-3 16 TRBV6-5 TGTGCCAGCAGTTACATCTTAGCGGGACCCTCTGGTACGCAGTATTTT CASSYILAGPSGTQYF
TRBD2 NA TRBJ2-3 15 TRBV7-6 TGTGCCAGCAGCCCTAGCGGGGGCCCCACAGATACGCAGTATTTT CASSPSGGPTDTQYF
TRBD2 NA TRBJ2-3 15 TRBV7-9 TGTGCCAGCAGCTTAATCAGCGGGGGCACAGATACGCAGTATTTT CASSLISGGTDTQYF
NA few TRBJ2-7 13 TRBV14 TGTGCCAGCAGCCAATTAGGGGTAGGCGAGCAGTACTTC CASSQLGVGEQYF
NA NA TRBJ2-7 9 TRBV29-1 TGCAGCGTTGCGGGGGAGCAGTACTTC CSVAGEQYF
NA NA TRBJ1-3 15 TRBV6-5 TGTGCCAGCAGTTACCGCGGCGGGGGAGGAAACACCATATATTTT CASSYRGGGGNTIYF
TRBD2 NA TRBJ2-3 17 TRBV7-9 TGTGCCAGCAGCTTTCTCCGTCAAGGACTAGCGACAGATACGCAGTATTTT CASSFLRQGLATDTQYF
TRBD1 NA TRBJ2-7 18 TRBV10-1 TGCGCCAGCAGTGATAGGAGTGGGGTAGGACAGGGTCGGTGGGAGCAGTACTTC CASSDRSGVGQGRWEQYF
NA NA TRBJ2-2 13 TRBV21-1 TGTGCCAGCACCCCTTTCCGCACCGGGGAGCTGTTTTTT CASTPFRTGELFF
NA NA TRBJ1-1 14 TRBV7-7 TGTGCTAGCAGCTTCAGGACAGCCCTCACTGAAGCTTTCTTT CASSFRTALTEAFF
NA NA TRBJ1-2 13 TRBV7-9 TGTGCCAGCAGCCTCCGGACAGTAGCGGGCTACACCTTC CASSLRTVAGYTF
TRBD1 NA TRBJ1-2 16 TRBV7-6 TGTGCCAGCAGCTTAGGGGGACAGGGGGACCTCTATGGCTACACCTTC CASSLGGQGDLYGYTF
TRBD2 NA TRBJ2-1 16 TRBV2 TGTGCCAGCAGCGTGACTAGCGGGAGGCCCTACAATGAGCAGTTCTTC CASSVTSGRPYNEQFF
NA NA TRBJ1-1 16 TRBV5-1 TGCGCCAGCAGCTTCCAACCGGGACACATGAACACTGAAGCTTTCTTT CASSFQPGHMNTEAFF
TRBD1 once TRBJ2-3 15 TRBV30 TGTGCCTGGAGGGGGGACAGGAGGGGAAGAGATACGCAGTATTTT CAWRGDRRGRDTQYF
TRBD1 NA TRBJ2-7 14 TRBV28 TGTGCCAGCAGGACAGGGGCCATTTATTACGAGCAGTACTTC CASRTGAIYYEQYF
TRBD1 NA TRBJ2-7 14 TRBV29-1 TGCAGCGTACTCCGGGACAGGGGTTCCTACGAGCAGTACTTC CSVLRDRGSYEQYF
NA NA TRBJ2-2 18 TRBV7-2 TGTGCCAGCAGCTTAGAACCGTCTAGAGTGTCCGACACCGGGGAGCTGTTTTTT CASSLEPSRVSDTGELFF
NA NA TRBJ2-7 15 TRBV28 TGTGCCAGCAGTCTACGGGGATCAATCTCCTACGAGCAGTACTTC CASSLRGSISYEQYF
TRBD1 NA TRBJ1-3 15 TRBV6-6 TGTGCCAGCAGTCGGGGACAGTACTCTGGAAACACCATATATTTT CASSRGQYSGNTIYF
TRBD2 NA TRBJ2-7 16 TRBV7-2 TGTGCCAGCAGCTATGGACTAGCGGGAGCCCTTGTGGAGCAGTACTTC CASSYGLAGALVEQYF
TRBD1 NA TRBJ2-7 13 TRBV11-2 TGTGCCAGCAGCCTGGACAGGGCCCACGAGCAGTACTTC CASSLDRAHEQYF
TRBD1 NA TRBJ1-5 15 TRBV28 TGTGCCAGCACTGATCGACAGGGACCTAGACAGCCCCAGCATTTT CASTDRQGPRQPQHF
NA NA TRBJ1-3 15 TRBV19 TGTGCCGCCACCCGGGGAATAAGCTCTGGAAACACCATATATTTT CAATRGISSGNTIYF
TRBD1 NA TRBJ2-7 15 TRBV7-9 TGTGCCAGCAGCTTCGGACAGGGGGCGACCAACGAGCAGTACTTC CASSFGQGATNEQYF
NA few TRBJ1-1 12 TRBV9 TGTGCCAGCAGCGACGGTAGCACTGAAGCTTTCTTT CASSDGSTEAFF
NA NA TRBJ2-3 12 TRBV27 TGTGCCAGCAGTCCGAGCACAGATACGCAGTATTTT CASSPSTDTQYF
TRBD1 NA TRBJ2-7 14 TRBV5-1 TGCGCCAGCAGCTCCGACAGGGGGTTCTACGAGCAGTACTTC CASSSDRGFYEQYF
TRBD1 NA TRBJ2-5 15 TRBV5-1 TGCGCCAGCAGCTTGGGGGGACAGGGTCCAGAGACCCAGTACTTC CASSLGGQGPETQYF
NA once TRBJ2-1 12 TRBV27 TGTGCAACAGAGGGGCGGGGCAATGAGCAGTTCTTC CATEGRGNEQFF
NA NA TRBJ2-7 12 TRBV28 TGTGCCAGCAGTCTGTATACGCGCGAGCAGTACTTC CASSLYTREQYF
TRBD1 NA TRBJ2-1 14 TRBV29-1 TGCAGCGTTGAGGACAGGGCTGACTACAATGAGCAGTTCTTC CSVEDRADYNEQFF
NA NA TRBJ1-2 15 TRBV5-4 TGTGCCAGCAGCTTGGTCTGGGGCGAAGACTATGGCTACACCTTC CASSLVWGEDYGYTF
TRBD2 NA TRBJ2-1 15 TRBV10-3 TGTGCCATCCGCGAGGCGGGGGGCACCTACAATGAGCAGTTCTTC CAIREAGGTYNEQFF
TRBD1 NA TRBJ2-7 16 TRBV6-6 TGTGCCAGCAGTCATCAACAGGGGCGCCTCGACTACGAGCAGTACTTC CASSHQQGRLDYEQYF
NA NA TRBJ1-1 14 TRBV14 TGTGCCAGCAGCCCATTAGAGCAGAACACTGAAGCTTTCTTT CASSPLEQNTEAFF
NA NA TRBJ2-7 14 TRBV27 TGTGCCAGCCGATACTCAAGAAAGGGAGGCGAGCAGTACTTC CASRYSRKGGEQYF
NA NA TRBJ2-7 13 TRBV27 TGTGCCAGCAGCAAGACAGGAACCTACGAGCAGTACTTC CASSKTGTYEQYF
NA NA TRBJ2-1 12 TRBV27 TGTGCCAGCGGGGAAGGGGTCAATGAGCAGTTCTTC CASGEGVNEQFF
TRBD2 NA TRBJ2-5 15 TRBV29-1 TGCAGCGTTGTCCTGGGGGGGACGGGGGGAGAGACCCAGTACTTC CSVVLGGTGGETQYF
TRBD1 NA TRBJ2-1 14 TRBV9 TGTGCCAGTAGATCCGGGACAGGGTCCAATGAGCAGTTCTTC CASRSGTGSNEQFF